This TCR beta chain was identified during a study of T cells after yellow fever vaccination. Findings and caveats of the study: Booster samples showed a return of most primary-vaccination clones (roughly 96% CD4, about 87% CD8). Peaking on day 5 versus 15, the secondary response was faster but weaker.

About this clonotype itself: The antigen remains undetermined.

Generation of TCR cDNA used 5'RACE template switching (which added a universal primer site and UMIs). TCRdb analysed the 5' RACE reads with MiXCR anew, one entry per CDR3 protein. The data hold a few hundred thousand distinct CDR3 sequences, with roughly 19% observed a single time. V was pared by 0 bases and J by 1 base, with 13 bases between. The CDR3 extends over 16 amino acids. The V gene's germline CDR1 is SGHRS and CDR2 YFSETQ. The specimen comprised PBMCs, sampled 15 days after the yellow fever booster vaccination. This rearrangement joins TRBV5-1 to TRBJ1-2, with no clear D. The clonotype originates from a young man who received the YFV17D yellow fever vaccine. The DNA for the CDR3 is TGCGCCAGCAGCTTGGATTTAGCCAGCAGTAACTATGGCTACACCTTC. Its protein is CASSLDLASSNYGYTF.